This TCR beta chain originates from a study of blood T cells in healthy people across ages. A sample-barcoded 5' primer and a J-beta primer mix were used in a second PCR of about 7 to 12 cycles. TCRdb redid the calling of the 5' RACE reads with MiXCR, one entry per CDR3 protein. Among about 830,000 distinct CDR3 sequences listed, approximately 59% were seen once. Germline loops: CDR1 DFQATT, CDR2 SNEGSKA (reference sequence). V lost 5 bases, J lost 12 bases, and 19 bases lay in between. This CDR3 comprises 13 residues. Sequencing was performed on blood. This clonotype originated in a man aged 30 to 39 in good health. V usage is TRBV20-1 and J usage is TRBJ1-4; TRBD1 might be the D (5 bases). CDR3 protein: CSAPGRSDEELFF. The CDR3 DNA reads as TGCAGTGCTCCAGGGCGGAGTGACGAAGAACTGTTTTTT.